The 13 T cell receptor beta chains below were found in one sample sequenced in a study of blood T cell repertoires in COVID-19. Clones were read by immunoSEQ multiplex PCR, and TCRdb kept only the in-frame ones, dropping some. The sample consists of 450,000 to 500,000 clones, roughly nine tenths of them appearing once. The sequencing input was PBMCs or T cells enriched from blood (not recorded which). These receptors were taken from an older woman who had recovered from COVID-19.

The chain employs TRBV5-6 and TRBJ2-1, with D possibly matching TRBD2 (6 bases). The germline CDR1 and CDR2 sequences are SGHDT and YYEEEE. Trimming stripped 0 bases from V and 2 bases from J, with 9 bases between. The CDR3 is 15 amino acids. CDR3 loop: CASSLVGGTYNEQFF. The CDR3 DNA reads TGTGCCAGCAGCTTGGTTGGGGGGACCTACAATGAGCAGTTCTTC.

V is TRBV10-3 and J is TRBJ2-3; 9 bases are shared with TRBD1. The CDR3 totals 16 residues. With 0 bases clipped from V and 3 bases from J, the junction kept 4 bases outside the gene matches. Germline V gene sequence: CDR1 ENHRY, CDR2 SYGVKD. The CDR3 spells CAISESETGGTDTQYF. The CDR3 nucleotides read TGTGCCATCAGTGAGTCGGAGACAGGGGGTACAGATACGCAGTATTTT.

This clone was counted a single time. V is TRBV2 and J is TRBJ2-1; 7 bases align to TRBD2. Trimming at V came to 6 bases and at J to 5 bases, leaving 7 bases not matched to a gene. CDR1 is SNHLY, CDR2 FYNNEI, per germline. This CDR3 has 14 amino acids. The CDR3 nucleotides are TGTGCCAGCAGGCGGGGGTCAGGCCACAATGAGCAGTTCTTC. Encoded protein: CASRRGSGHNEQFF.

The chain recombines TRBV5-4 with TRBJ2-7, with 10 bases lining up with TRBD1. CDR3 length: 15 amino acids. With 5 bases clipped from V and 5 bases from J, the junction kept 10 bases outside the gene matches. Germline V gene sequence: CDR1 SGHNT, CDR2 YYREEE (reference sequence). The CDR3 protein is CASSRADGTGDEQYV. CDR3 DNA sequence: TGTGCCAGCAGTCGCGCGGACGGGACAGGGGACGAGCAGTACGTC.

The V call is TRBV6-5, the J call TRBJ2-3, with D possibly TRBD1 on 5 matching bases. This CDR3 region has 15 residues. Trimming shortened V by 0 bases and J by 3 bases, and 10 bases separated the two germline ends. The germline V gene has CDR1 MNHEY and CDR2 SVGAGI. The CDR3 loop is CASSYSGLLTDTQYF. The CDR3 nucleotides are TGTGCCAGCAGTTACTCGGGGCTGTTAACAGATACGCAGTATTTT.

The chain employs TRBV3-1 (or the pseudogene TRBV3-2) and TRBJ2-7; D remains ambiguous. The V end lost 0 bases, the J end lost 3 bases, and 6 bases lay between the germline ends. The CDR3 loop spans 13 amino acids. Germline CDR1 LGHDT, CDR2 YNNKEL (reference sequence). The CDR3 sequence is CASSQDPYYEQYF. CDR3 nucleotides: TGTGCCAGCAGCCAAGACCCTTACTACGAGCAGTACTTC.

The rearrangement uses TRBV24-1 and TRBJ2-1; TRBD1 agrees at 10 bases. The V gene's germline CDR1 is KGHDR and CDR2 SFDVKD. After removal of 5 bases from V and 7 bases from J, the junction contained 7 bases not matched to a gene. The CDR3 spans 15 residues. DNA for the CDR3: TGTGCCACCAGTGGGACAGGGGGTAAAAGGAATGAGCAGTTCTTC. Protein sequence: CATSGTGGKRNEQFF.

The rearrangement links TRBV7-8 to TRBJ1-3; no clear D gene. V lost 5 bases to trimming and J lost 7 bases, with 15 bases between them. The CDR3 loop spans 14 amino acids. The germline V gene encodes CDR1 SGHVS and CDR2 FQNEAQ. The CDR3, as DNA: TGTGCCAGCAGCCAAACGAGCCTTACTAACACCATATATTTT. Amino acid sequence: CASSQTSLTNTIYF.

The gene calls are TRBV29-1 and TRBJ2-1, with D perhaps TRBD2 (6 bases). CDR1 is SQVTM, CDR2 ANQGSEA, per germline. The CDR3 is 14 amino acids. The V end lost 1 base, the J end lost 7 bases, and 14 bases lay between the germline ends. Written as DNA, the CDR3 is TGCAGCGTTGAAGTAGGAGGGTCTGTGAATGAGCAGTTCTTC. It encodes CSVEVGGSVNEQFF.

This rearrangement joins TRBV5-1 to TRBJ2-6; a possible D gene is TRBD1 (6 bases). The germline gives CDR1 SGHRS, CDR2 YFSETQ. V gave up 6 bases and J gave up 0 bases, with 19 bases separating them. The CDR3 is made up of 18 amino acids. CDR3 DNA: TGCGCCAGCACCCCACGGGACACACCTTACTCTGGGGCCAACGTCCTGACTTTC. It translates to CASTPRDTPYSGANVLTF.

The CDR3 DNA is TGTGCCAGCACCCGATGGACAGGGGAAACCGGGGAGCTGTTTTTT. It translates to CASTRWTGETGELFF. This chain connects TRBV7-9 to TRBJ2-2; 9 nucleotides align to TRBD1. The CDR3 covers 15 residues. Trimming took 7 bases from V and 5 from J; bases not matched to a gene: 8. From germline, CDR1 is SEHNR and CDR2 FQNEAQ (reference sequence).

This rearrangement joins TRBV5-8 to TRBJ1-5; the D is unclear. The CDR3 contains 16 residues. Looked up from germline, CDR1 is SGHTS and CDR2 is YDEGEE. V lost 4 bases, J lost 4 bases, and 18 bases lay in between. CDR3 in amino acids: CASSATQLTLNQPQHF. The CDR3 DNA is TGTGCCAGCAGCGCTACACAGCTAACCCTTAATCAGCCCCAGCATTTT.

The chain combines TRBV9 with TRBJ2-2, with TRBD1 matching 7 bases. Germline trimming cut 1 base from V and 4 bases from J; bases unmatched to any gene: 7. CDR1 and CDR2 from the germline V gene are SGDLS and YYNGEE. CDR3 length: 16 amino acids. CDR3 amino acids: CASSVRGTATTGELFF. For the CDR3, the DNA is TGTGCCAGCAGCGTACGTGGGACAGCAACCACCGGGGAGCTGTTTTTT.